These 16 T cell receptor beta chains came from one sample sequenced in a study of blood T cell repertoires in COVID-19. Generated by immunoSEQ multiplex PCR, the TCRdb table keeps only in-frame clones and is missing some. Here the sample spans some 33,000 clones, 90% to 95% being singletons. The sample taken for sequencing was peripheral blood. These receptors were obtained from a human donor in a cohort sampled during active COVID-19.

This chain links TRBV27 with TRBJ1-1; D possibly corresponds to TRBD1 (6 bases). This CDR3 is 11 amino acids long. The V gene lost 6 bases and the J gene lost 11 bases, with 13 bases spanning the gap. The germline gives CDR1 MNHEY, CDR2 SMNVEV (reference sequence). The CDR3 is CASREGQLAFF. The CDR3 nucleotides are TGTGCCAGCAGAGAGGGACAACTGGCTTTCTTT.

The chain couples TRBV6-5 to TRBJ1-1; 11 bases line up with TRBD1. The J segment lost 5 bases and the V segment lost 2 bases, leaving 7 bases of the junction unmatched. Germline lookup yields CDR1 MNHEY and CDR2 SVGAGI. The CDR3 loop spans 16 amino acids. The CDR3 loop reads CASSYPGQGARTEAFF. CDR3 DNA sequence: TGTGCCAGCAGTTACCCTGGACAGGGGGCGAGAACTGAAGCTTTCTTT.

V and J are TRBV5-1 and TRBJ2-5; D not certain. The CDR3 spans 14 residues. Per the germline V gene, CDR1 is SGHRS and CDR2 is YFSETQ. Trimming pared 3 bases from V and 5 bases from J, leaving 14 bases between. The CDR3 nucleotides are TGCGCCAGCAGCTCCTCCGAGTGGCGGGAGACCCAGTACTTC. Protein sequence: CASSSSEWRETQYF.

CDR3 region: CASSPSQGYYGYTF. CDR3 DNA: TGTGCCAGCAGCCCCTCACAGGGATACTATGGCTACACCTTC. This chain uses TRBV11-2 with TRBJ1-2, with D possibly TRBD1 on 6 matching bases. V was cut by 5 bases and J by 3 bases, with 13 bases left in between. This CDR3 is 14 amino acids long. Germline CDR1 is SGHAT and CDR2 is FQNNGV.

This clone was detected a few times. The chain employs TRBV29-1 and TRBJ1-2, with D perhaps TRBD1 (5 bases). The CDR3 runs to 18 residues. V was clipped by 0 bases and J by 3 bases, with 23 bases between them. Germline CDR1 is SQVTM and CDR2 is ANQGSEA. The CDR3 loop reads CSVEDPTVTDESHYGYTF. In DNA, the CDR3 is TGCAGCGTTGAAGACCCTACCGTGACAGACGAGTCCCACTATGGCTACACCTTC.

The chain has TRBV28 and TRBJ2-7, with TRBD1 identical over 11 bases. V dropped 3 bases and J dropped 1; count of bases not matched to a gene: 2. The CDR3 has 15 residues. Looked up from germline, CDR1 is MDHEN and CDR2 is SYDVKM. This CDR3 reads CASSFGTGGSYEQYV. The CDR3 DNA sequence: TGTGCCAGCAGTTTCGGGACAGGGGGGTCCTACGAGCAGTACGTC.

Here the CDR3 reads CASSPEADPLSPLHF. The CDR3 DNA reads as TGTGCCAGCTCACCAGAAGCCGATCCCCTCTCACCCCTCCACTTT. V usage is TRBV18 and J usage is TRBJ1-6; D ambiguous. Trimming pared 2 bases from V and 10 bases from J, leaving 15 bases between. The CDR3 has 15 residues. The germline CDR1 and CDR2 sequences are KGHSH and LQKENI.

The V and J genes are TRBV3-1 (or the pseudogene TRBV3-2) and TRBJ2-5, with 7 bases that match TRBD1. From germline, CDR1 is LGHDT and CDR2 YNNKEL (reference sequence). The junction had 10 bases not matched to a gene; V was cut back by 4 bases and J by 5 bases. CDR3 size: 15 residues. CDR3 loop: CASSLRDRGAETQYF. The CDR3 nucleotides read TGTGCCAGCAGCCTACGGGACAGAGGTGCGGAGACCCAGTACTTC.

The V call is TRBV5-1, the J call TRBJ1-2; D gene uncertain. Trimming took 4 bases from V and 4 from J, leaving 14 bases between them. CDR1 is SGHRS, CDR2 YFSETQ, per germline. This CDR3 has 14 amino acids. This chain's CDR3 is CASSPPQEIYGYTF. DNA of the CDR3: TGCGCCAGCAGCCCGCCCCAGGAAATCTATGGCTACACCTTC.

Only one count was recorded for this clone. The chain recombines TRBV6-5 with TRBJ2-3; no clear D gene. Trimming pared 0 bases from V and 6 bases from J, leaving 16 bases between. Per germline, CDR1 MNHEY and CDR2 SVGAGI. The CDR3 consists of 16 residues. CDR3 bases: TGTGCCAGCAGTTACTCCTTCCGGGTTTCCTCGGATACGCAGTATTTT. Encoded protein: CASSYSFRVSSDTQYF.

The chain combines TRBV10-3 with TRBJ2-1; 10 bases are a match to TRBD2. The V segment lost 8 bases and the J segment 9 bases; nucleotides outside the gene matches: 7. This CDR3 has 13 amino acids. CDR1 ENHRY and CDR2 SYGVKD come from the germline V gene. For the CDR3, the DNA is TGTGCCATCGGGCTAGCGGGAGTAGTTGAGCAGTTCTTC. It codes for CAIGLAGVVEQFF.

The chain combines TRBV6-2 or TRBV6-3 with TRBJ1-1, with D perhaps TRBD1 (6 bases). V was cut by 4 bases and J by 5 bases, with 11 bases left in between. The germline gives CDR1 MNHEY, CDR2 SVGEGT. This CDR3 comprises 13 residues. This chain's CDR3 is CASSWTAETEAFF. DNA of the CDR3: TGTGCCAGCAGTTGGACAGCGGAAACTGAAGCTTTCTTT.

The chain's CDR3 is CASSKTSGSYNEQFF. The DNA of the CDR3 is TGTGCCAGTAGTAAGACTAGCGGGTCCTACAATGAGCAGTTCTTC. This chain joins TRBV19 and TRBJ2-1, with 10 bases identical to TRBD2. Per germline, CDR1 LNHDA and CDR2 SQIVND (reference sequence). With 4 bases clipped from V and 1 base from J, the junction kept 1 base outside the gene matches. CDR3 length: 15 residues.

The chain joins TRBV28 to TRBJ1-2, with 8 bases lining up with TRBD1. The CDR3 contains 12 residues. Germline V gene sequence: CDR1 MDHEN, CDR2 SYDVKM. The V segment lost 6 bases and the J segment 8 bases; nucleotides outside the gene matches: 5. The CDR3 protein is CASSRQGLGYTF. DNA for the CDR3: TGTGCCAGCAGCAGACAGGGGCTCGGCTACACCTTC.

The sample holds a few counts of this clone. CDR3 amino acids: CASRLGQGGTEAFF. The CDR3 DNA reads TGTGCCAGCAGGCTCGGACAGGGTGGAACTGAAGCTTTCTTT. The V call is TRBV6-5, the J call TRBJ1-1; the match to TRBD1 covers 8 bases. The J segment lost 5 bases and the V segment lost 6 bases, leaving 8 bases of the junction unmatched. This CDR3 contains 14 residues. Germline CDR1 reads MNHEY; CDR2 reads SVGAGI.

This chain links TRBV19 with TRBJ1-4; 9 bases agree with TRBD1. CDR3 size: 15 residues. V was pared by 4 bases and J by 7 bases, with 7 bases of the junction left unmatched. CDR1 and CDR2 from the germline V gene are LNHDA and SQIVND (reference sequence). Written as DNA, the CDR3 is TGTGCCAGTAGTACCCCGGGACAGGGAGGTGAAAAACTGTTTTTT. Residues: CASSTPGQGGEKLFF.